The entry that follows covers one T cell receptor (beta chain) sequence. Its antigen is currently unknown. Germline assignment: CDR1 ENHRY and CDR2 SYGVKD. V was clipped by 10 bases and J by 8 bases, with 15 bases between them. The CDR3 length is 12 residues. This specimen comes from a study of beta chain features in type 1 diabetes. The investigators reverse transcribed all of the isolated RNA, so they sequenced expressed TCRB transcripts. Produced via immunoSEQ multiplex PCR; TCRdb's table is partial and in-frame only. The profile covers around 150,000 clones, with 6.9% appearing a single time and more than 1.1% taken by the ten largest. Study findings and constraints: When Type 1 diabetes patients were examined, their TCRB CDR3s proved moderately but significantly shorter in all four CD4+ subsets. A greater similarity of naive, central memory and Treg TCRB repertoires was seen among patients than among healthy donors. At VDJ recombination sites, type 1 diabetes patients had fewer insertions and more deleted nucleotides.

Sequencing was carried out using central memory CD4+ T cells from blood. The genes are TRBV10-3 and TRBJ2-4; D unclear. This receptor was taken from a woman in her 30s in good health. This CDR3 reads CATAQSSDIQYF. The DNA for the CDR3 is TGTGCCACCGCGCAATCTTCGGACATTCAGTACTTC.